These T cell receptor beta chains were read from a single sample in a study of CD8 T cells in Susac syndrome. TCRdb independently ran MiXCR on the immunoSEQ multiplex PCR reads; one entry per CDR3 protein. The sample holds around 79,000 distinct CDR3 sequences; approximately 94% are singletons and the top ten take around 0.4%. Sequenced input: CD8+ T cells from PBMCs. Source of these receptors: a human donor with multiple sclerosis. Each CDR3 is given with its conserved first and last residue. Fields, in order: V gene, clone size, D gene, J gene, CDR3 DNA, CDR3 protein. A D gene is named only where the DNA matches it firmly. The size field is filled for only some rows; it gives once, few, many or a size class.

V: TRBV6-5; size: -; D: -; J: TRBJ2-5; DNA: TGTGCCAGCAGTTACTCGCCGGGAGAGACCCAGTACTTC; CDR3: CASSYSPGETQYF
V: TRBV6-2/TRBV6-3; size: -; D: -; J: TRBJ2-2; DNA: TGTGCCAGCAGTAGAGGGGGGAACCCCGGGGAGCTGTTTTTT; CDR3: CASSRGGNPGELFF
V: TRBV7-9; size: once; D: TRBD2; J: TRBJ2-1; DNA: TGTGCCAGCAGCTTACCGGGTCTAGCGGGCAATGAGCAGTTCTTC; CDR3: CASSLPGLAGNEQFF
V: TRBV30; size: -; D: -; J: TRBJ2-3; DNA: TGTGCCTGGAGTGTATGGCAGGGCGAGGGGGACACAGATACGCAGTATTTT; CDR3: CAWSVWQGEGDTDTQYF
V: TRBV12-3/TRBV12-4; size: -; D: -; J: TRBJ2-3; DNA: TGTGCCAGCAGTCCGCCCCTTCCAGATACGCAGTATTTT; CDR3: CASSPPLPDTQYF
V: TRBV24-1; size: -; D: -; J: TRBJ2-5; DNA: TGTGCCACCAGTGATTTCGTCGGCAGGGAATATCAAGAGACCCAGTACTTC; CDR3: CATSDFVGREYQETQYF
V: TRBV7-2; size: -; D: TRBD2; J: TRBJ2-5; DNA: TGTGCCAGCAGCCCAAGGACTAGCGGGAAGGAGACCCAGTACTTC; CDR3: CASSPRTSGKETQYF
V: TRBV27; size: -; D: -; J: TRBJ1-5; DNA: TGTGCCAGCAGCATCTTCAAAAGCAATCAGCCCCAGCATTTT; CDR3: CASSIFKSNQPQHF
V: TRBV5-6; size: -; D: TRBD1; J: TRBJ1-2; DNA: TGTGCCAGCAGCCCGACAGGGGACCATGGCTACACCTTC; CDR3: CASSPTGDHGYTF
V: TRBV7-9; size: -; D: TRBD1; J: TRBJ1-2; DNA: TGTGCCAGCAGCTTAGCAGGGGGCGGATATGGCTACACCTTC; CDR3: CASSLAGGGYGYTF
V: TRBV6-2/TRBV6-3; size: -; D: -; J: TRBJ2-7; DNA: TGTGCCAGCAGTTATTTTCCGGGTCCCTCCTACGAGCAGTACTTC; CDR3: CASSYFPGPSYEQYF
V: TRBV20-1; size: -; D: -; J: TRBJ2-7; DNA: TGCAGTGCTAGCGGGACGGAGAATCGGTACGAGCAGTACTTC; CDR3: CSASGTENRYEQYF
V: TRBV3-1; size: -; D: -; J: TRBJ2-2; DNA: TGTGCCAGCAGCCGGGACGTGTCCGGGGAGCTGTTTTTT; CDR3: CASSRDVSGELFF
V: TRBV6-1; size: once; D: -; J: TRBJ2-1; DNA: TGTGCCAGCAGTCCCACGGGGGTAAGCTCCTACAATGAGCAGTTCTTC; CDR3: CASSPTGVSSYNEQFF
V: TRBV9; size: -; D: -; J: TRBJ1-1; DNA: TGTGCCAGCAGCGACGGGCCCGGGGAAGCTTTCTTT; CDR3: CASSDGPGEAFF
V: TRBV5-1; size: -; D: TRBD1; J: TRBJ2-3; DNA: TGCGCCAGCGCCGGGACAGGGGTAACAGATACGCAGTATTTT; CDR3: CASAGTGVTDTQYF
V: TRBV18; size: -; D: TRBD1; J: TRBJ2-7; DNA: TGTGCCAGCTCATTAGCAGGGGGCTTCGACGAGCAGTACTTC; CDR3: CASSLAGGFDEQYF
V: TRBV12-3/TRBV12-4; size: -; D: TRBD2; J: TRBJ2-7; DNA: TGTGCCAGCAGCCCACTAGCGGGGGGGCGCGAGCAGTACTTC; CDR3: CASSPLAGGREQYF
V: TRBV9; size: once; D: -; J: TRBJ2-7; DNA: TGTGCCAGCAGCGTAGGAGGGCCCTCCTACGAGCAGTACTTC; CDR3: CASSVGGPSYEQYF
V: TRBV6-4; size: -; D: TRBD2; J: TRBJ2-1; DNA: TGTGCCAGCAGCAGGGGCGGGGGGGATTACAATGAGCAGTTCTTC; CDR3: CASSRGGGDYNEQFF
V: TRBV12-5; size: once; D: -; J: TRBJ2-2; DNA: TGTGCTAGTGGTCCACCGTCGGCGAACGGGGAGCTGTTTTTT; CDR3: CASGPPSANGELFF
V: TRBV27; size: -; D: -; J: TRBJ2-7; DNA: TGTGCCAGCAGTTTAGTCCGTGGTAAGGGTCCCTACGAGCAGTACTTC; CDR3: CASSLVRGKGPYEQYF
V: TRBV3-1; size: -; D: TRBD1; J: TRBJ1-2; DNA: TGTGCCAGCAGCCAATTCCGGGACAGGGTTTCTAACTATGGCTACACCTTC; CDR3: CASSQFRDRVSNYGYTF
V: TRBV3-1; size: -; D: -; J: TRBJ2-1; DNA: TGTGCCAGCGCTCAGGGGGGGGCAACCTACAATGAGCAGTTCTTC; CDR3: CASAQGGATYNEQFF
V: TRBV27; size: -; D: -; J: TRBJ2-1; DNA: TGTGCCAGCAGTCCGTCCTCACCCAATGAGCAGTTCTTC; CDR3: CASSPSSPNEQFF
V: TRBV29-1; size: -; D: -; J: TRBJ2-1; DNA: TGCAGCGTTGAATTGTTACAAAGCTCCTACAATGAGCAGTTCTTC; CDR3: CSVELLQSSYNEQFF
V: TRBV5-4; size: -; D: -; J: TRBJ2-2; DNA: TGTGCCAGCAGGTTCTCCGAGTCCACCGGGGAGCTGTTTTTT; CDR3: CASRFSESTGELFF
V: TRBV7-9; size: -; D: -; J: TRBJ2-3; DNA: TGTGCCAGCAGCTGGGGGCCCGGAGATACGCAGTATTTT; CDR3: CASSWGPGDTQYF
V: TRBV19; size: -; D: TRBD1; J: TRBJ1-1; DNA: TGTGCCAGTAGTATGCGACAGGGGCGGCTCATGAACACTGAAGCTTTCTTT; CDR3: CASSMRQGRLMNTEAFF
V: TRBV3-1; size: -; D: -; J: TRBJ2-7; DNA: TGTGCCAGCAGCCAAGTCTTCGGGGGTAGCGGATCTTACGAGCAGTACTTC; CDR3: CASSQVFGGSGSYEQYF
V: TRBV30; size: once; D: -; J: TRBJ2-3; DNA: TGTGCCTGGAGCGCCGGGGACCCCGGGCACATCACGCAGTATTTT; CDR3: CAWSAGDPGHITQYF